This TCR beta chain was found in a study of T cells in women clearing cervical HPV infection. As for the study in general: Case blood was drawn a median approximately 150 days after lesion detection.

Clones were read by immunoSEQ multiplex PCR, and TCRdb kept only the in-frame ones, dropping some. The table lists about 24,000 clones. CDR1 and CDR2 from the germline V gene are DFQATT and SNEGSKA (reference sequence). V lost 2 bases to trimming and J lost 5 bases, with 12 bases between them. This CDR3 is 13 amino acids long. Comments on this clone: The observed sequence ends 3 residues before the CDR3 terminus, with the missing tail filled in from the germline J gene.

MY09/MY11 PCR detected cervical HPV DNA; dot-blot assigned genotypes. The V and J genes are TRBV20-1 and TRBJ1-2, with D possibly matching TRBD1 (6 bases). Sequencing input: blood buffy coat. The TCR comes from a woman aged 18 to 75 with a cervical HPV16 infection that either progressed to CIN3+ or cleared (not recorded which). CDR3 amino acids: CSARLEGEYGYTF. CDR3 DNA (partial): TGCAGTGCTAGATTGGAGGGGGAATATGGC.